This T cell receptor beta chain was recorded in a study of T cell responses to AZD1222 COVID-19 vaccine (dated by TCRdb to 2020 to 2022). For the wider study: AZD1222 recipients whose second dose came at about 4 weeks and those whose second dose came at about 12 weeks were combined into one group, since spike-specific TCR depth and breadth did not differ between the two schedules. TCR sequencing covered 230 or so trial participants: approximately 200 given two doses of AZD1222 and 26 given two doses of MenACWY control vaccine. Trial participants were enrolled by age into subgroups of 18-55, 56-69 and 70-plus years, and approximately 150, 30 and 60 TCR-sequenced participants, respectively, were included in these subgroups.

Overall study results and their limits: A significant rise in spike-specific TCR breadth and depth was observed after two AZD1222 doses relative to day 0 and relative to MenACWY recipients. Participants were mostly white British and included more females than males, and it was suggested by the authors that clonal diversity may have been underestimated. Conclusions about previously exposed vaccinees are limited, since just six or seven AZD1222 recipients were seropositive for SARS-CoV-2 at baseline. Nearly half of unique spike-specific TCRs reportedly recognized epitopes outside regions mutated in the B.1.351 and B.1.1.7 variants. In the small 56-69-year group, the increase in depth fell short of significance, most likely because of low power. Because no samples from the day 14 peak response were available, repertoires could be characterized only after the peak T cell response. The whole spike protein was spanned by vaccine-associated CD4 TCRs, and dominant responses were seen in regions 160-218 and 743-854.

The count of this clone is one. Its antigen is still unknown. The sample holds no much larger clone one base away, and base qualities are not on file. The CDR3 regions of human TCRbeta chains were subjected to immunosequencing. The authors' analysis ran thus. TCRs in the repertoires were compared against a reference library of SARS-CoV-2-specific TCRs that had been generated with the MIRA antigen-specificity platform. Breadth meant the fraction of unique TCRs that were SARS-CoV-2-associated, whereas depth meant the fraction of total T cells that were SARS-CoV-2-associated. Using the MIRA data, every spike-specific TCR was mapped to the spike region that the TCR reacted to and assigned to either a CD4 or a CD8 class. Log10-transformed breadth and depth values were compared by one-way ANOVA with Sidak's multiple comparisons tests. The immuneACCESS repertoire file appears here via TCRdb, limited to in-frame rearrangements. These files lack a portion of the clones; in checked studies, under half of the deficit traces to unresolved V genes, and the cause of the others is not known. Clonal size and the V and J genes are those of that table, whereas D and trimming came from the DNA. Counted in this sample were some 160,000 clones; around 93% of them appeared once. The ten largest clones take up 4.4% of the sample.

Sample time point, as interpreted from the label and publication: baseline before first vaccination. The vaccinee samples were drawn from two UK trials, COV001 and COV002, one of which was a single-blind randomized controlled phase 2/3 trial testing AZD1222 (ChAdOx1 nCoV-19) in healthy adults. For TCRbeta chain sequencing, PBMC samples were collected from trial participants at day 0 and at day 28 after the second dose. This specimen consisted of peripheral blood, obtained on day 0 of AZD1222 vaccination. This clonotype originated in an adult in good health.

In nucleotide form, the sequence is TGCAGTGCTAGTATCTTCGGGCAGGAAAACACCGGGGAGCTGTTTTTT. Protein translation: CSASIFGQENTGELFF. Rearrangement joined TRBV20-1 to TRBJ2-2, with the D gene not confidently named. Deletion took 3 bases off V and 2 bases off J, with a span of 16 bases between the germline ends. Based on the germline V gene (reference sequence), the CDR1 and CDR2 sequences are DFQATT and SNEGSKA. Measured from the cysteine to the phenylalanine, the CDR3 is 16 residues long. Only the CDR3 region is kept as DNA, spanning 48 bases read in frame from base 1.